The 6 T cell receptor beta chains below come from one sample, sequenced in a study of neurological immune-mediated disorders. TCRdb fed the 5' RACE reads into MiXCR, producing one record per CDR3 protein. The sample records 40,000 to 60,000 distinct CDR3 sequences, approximately 14% being singletons. The time point here: longitudinal time-point 2. Sequencing was carried out using PBMCs. Every receptor here comes from a male donor with HTLV-1-associated myelopathy (HAM/TSP).

V usage is TRBV7-8 and J usage is TRBJ2-7; possibly TRBD2 for D (5 bases). Trimming pared 6 bases from V and 2 bases from J, leaving 11 bases between. Per the germline V gene, CDR1 is SGHVS and CDR2 is FQNEAQ. The CDR3 covers 13 residues. The chain's CDR3 is CASRGNSAYEQYF. Written as DNA, the CDR3 is TGTGCCAGCAGGGGGAATAGCGCCTACGAGCAGTACTTC.

Ten or more counts support this clonotype. The rearrangement joins TRBV7-6 to TRBJ2-4; TRBD1 or TRBD2 may be the D gene (6 bases each). Trimming left V 4 bases short and J 7 bases short, with 14 bases between. Germline loops: CDR1 SGHVS, CDR2 FNYEAQ. This CDR3 spans 14 amino acids. Written as DNA, the CDR3 is TGTGCCAGCAGCTCCCCGGACAGCGGGAACATTCAGTACTTC. Translating gives CASSSPDSGNIQYF.

This clonotype was seen many times. The chain employs TRBV12-3 or TRBV12-4 and TRBJ1-5; D unclear. The CDR3 contains 13 residues. V lost 1 base and J 7 bases, leaving 8 bases between the germline ends. The CDR3 nucleotides read TGTGCCAGCAGTTTAGGCGTAGGGCAGCCCCAGCATTTT. It specifies CASSLGVGQPQHF.

This clonotype was picked up a small number of times. This rearrangement joins TRBV7-2 to TRBJ2-3; 9 bases match TRBD2. Germline trimming cut 4 bases from V and 0 bases from J; bases unmatched to any gene: 14. Germline V lookup: CDR1 SGHTA, CDR2 FQGNSA. The CDR3 sequence is 19 residues long. CDR3: CASSWILTSGGSSTDTQYF. Here the CDR3 DNA reads TGTGCCAGCAGCTGGATATTGACTAGCGGAGGTTCTAGCACAGATACGCAGTATTTT.

This clonotype was counted only a few times. This could be a read error, since a much larger clone is one nucleotide away. V usage is TRBV20-1 and J usage is TRBJ2-5; D call uncertain. Germline V gene data show CDR1 as DFQATT and CDR2 as SNEGSKA (reference sequence). This CDR3 spans 12 amino acids. Trimming pared 3 bases from V and 5 bases from J, leaving 10 bases between. CDR3 bases: TGCAGTGCTAGTTTTGTGGGGGAGACCCAGTACTTC. It specifies CSASFVGETQYF.

This clonotype was observed at least ten times. The chain combines TRBV9 with TRBJ1-1; D might be TRBD1 (5 bases). V was cut by 0 bases and J by 1 base, with 10 bases left in between. Germline V CDR1 and CDR2: SGDLS, YYNGEE. The CDR3 is made up of 15 amino acids. The CDR3 DNA reads as TGTGCCAGCAGCGTAGGGCAGGGCTCGAACACTGAAGCTTTCTTT. Its translation is CASSVGQGSNTEAFF.